Sequencing of this TCR beta chain was carried out in a study of T cells in localized non-small cell lung cancer. Concerning this clone itself: The antigen remains undetermined.

Measured with immunoSEQ multiplex PCR; TCRdb has only the in-frame clones, and not every one. This sample yields about 77,000 clones, of which more than 70% are seen a single time; about 20% belongs to the top ten. The germline V gene encodes CDR1 SNHLY and CDR2 FYNNEI. V was shortened by 5 bases and J by 0 bases, with 11 bases between the two germline ends. This CDR3 is 15 amino acids long. The study's findings and limits: In adjacent lung appeared a median 57 of the top 100 tumor clones. As only one tumor region underwent sequencing, heterogeneity remains possible.

The source material was peripheral blood, sampled before any cancer treatment. This clonotype originated in a woman aged 40-69 years with stage I squamous cell lung carcinoma. V usage is TRBV2 and J usage is TRBJ1-5; D ambiguous. CDR3 nucleotides: TGTGCCAGCAGTCGCGGACCGTCTAGCAATCAGCCCCAGCATTTT. Protein: CASSRGPSSNQPQHF. The variable domain in full, with the rest retrieved from reference TRBV2 and TRBJ1-5, is EPEVTQTPSHQVTQMGQEVILRCVPISNHLYFYWYRQILGQKVEFLVSFYNNEISEKSEIFDDQFSVERPDGSNFTLKIRSTKLEDSAMYFCASSRGPSSNQPQHFGDGTRLSIL.